The entry below describes one T cell receptor beta chain. The authors' processing: Nucleated cell number was recorded as an estimate derived from reference gene primer amplification. Using immunoSEQ multiplex PCR, the repertoire was profiled, and TCRdb retains in-frame clones only, with some absent. Clonal size and the V and J genes are those of that table, whereas D and trimming came from the DNA. This table holds 100,000 to 150,000 clones, 88% found once. Germline V lookup: CDR1 MNHEY, CDR2 SVGAGI. The CDR3 spans 15 residues. V lost 6 bases, J lost 5 bases, and 5 bases stayed unmatched. The sample comes from a study of blood T cell repertoires in COVID-19.

The receptor's source is a human donor in a cohort sampled during active COVID-19. This chain links TRBV6-5 with TRBJ1-6; 9 bases line up with TRBD1. Specimen: peripheral blood. CDR3 DNA sequence: TGTGCCAGCAGCCTCGGACAGGGGAATAATTCACCCCTCCACTTT. It is translated as CASSLGQGNNSPLHF.